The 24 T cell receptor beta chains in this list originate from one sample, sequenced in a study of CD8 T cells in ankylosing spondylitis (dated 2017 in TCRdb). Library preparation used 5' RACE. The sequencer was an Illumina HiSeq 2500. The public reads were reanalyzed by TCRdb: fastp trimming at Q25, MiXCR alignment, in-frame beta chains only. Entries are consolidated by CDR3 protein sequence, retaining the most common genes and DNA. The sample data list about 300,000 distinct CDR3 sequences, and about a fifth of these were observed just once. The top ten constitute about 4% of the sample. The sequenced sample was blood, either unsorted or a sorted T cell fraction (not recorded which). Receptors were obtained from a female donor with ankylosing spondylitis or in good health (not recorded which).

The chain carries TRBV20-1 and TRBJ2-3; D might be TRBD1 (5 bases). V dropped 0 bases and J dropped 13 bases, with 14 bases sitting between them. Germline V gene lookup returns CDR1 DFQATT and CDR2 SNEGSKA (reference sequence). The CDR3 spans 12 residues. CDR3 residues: CSARDDPPREYF. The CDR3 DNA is TGCAGTGCTAGAGATGACCCTCCCAGGGAGTATTTT.

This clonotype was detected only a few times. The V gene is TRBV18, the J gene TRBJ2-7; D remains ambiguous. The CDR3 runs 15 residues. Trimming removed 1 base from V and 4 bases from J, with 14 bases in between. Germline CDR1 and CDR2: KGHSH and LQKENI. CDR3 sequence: CASSPRSSRLYEQYF. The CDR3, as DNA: TGTGCCAGCTCACCACGGTCCAGCAGACTTTACGAGCAGTACTTC.

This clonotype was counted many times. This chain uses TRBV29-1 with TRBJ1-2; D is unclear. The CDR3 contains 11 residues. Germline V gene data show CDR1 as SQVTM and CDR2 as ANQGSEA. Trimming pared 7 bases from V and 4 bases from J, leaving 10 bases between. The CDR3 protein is CSGESGYGYTF. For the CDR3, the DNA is TGCAGCGGGGAGAGCGGCTATGGCTACACCTTC. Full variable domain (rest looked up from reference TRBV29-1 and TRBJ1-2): SAVISQKPSRDICQRGTSLTIQCQVDSQVTMMFWYRQQPGQSLTLIATANQGSEATYESGFVIDKFPISRPNLTFSTLTVSNMSPEDSSIYLCSGESGYGYTFGSGTRLTVV.

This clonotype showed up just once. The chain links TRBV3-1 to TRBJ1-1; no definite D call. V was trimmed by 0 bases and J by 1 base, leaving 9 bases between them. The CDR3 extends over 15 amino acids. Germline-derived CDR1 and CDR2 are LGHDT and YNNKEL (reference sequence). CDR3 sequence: CASSQDVMENTEAFF. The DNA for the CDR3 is TGTGCCAGCAGCCAAGATGTGATGGAGAACACTGAAGCTTTCTTT.

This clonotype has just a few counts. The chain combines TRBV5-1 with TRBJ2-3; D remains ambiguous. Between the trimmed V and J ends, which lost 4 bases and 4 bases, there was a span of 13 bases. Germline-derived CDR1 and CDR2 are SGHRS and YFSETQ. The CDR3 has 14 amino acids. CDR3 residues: CASSLDLRADTQYF. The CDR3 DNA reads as TGCGCCAGCAGCCTAGACCTCCGGGCAGATACGCAGTATTTT.

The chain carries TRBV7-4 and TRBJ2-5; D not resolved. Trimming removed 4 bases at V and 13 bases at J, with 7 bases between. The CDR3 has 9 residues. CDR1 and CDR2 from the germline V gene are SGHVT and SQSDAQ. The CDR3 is CASSYWSYF. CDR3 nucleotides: TGTGCCAGCAGCTATTGGTCGTACTTC.

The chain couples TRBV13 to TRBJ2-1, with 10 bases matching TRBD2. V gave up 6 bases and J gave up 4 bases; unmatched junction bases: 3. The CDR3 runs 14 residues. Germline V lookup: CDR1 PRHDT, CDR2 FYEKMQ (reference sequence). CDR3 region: CASRRLAGYNEQFF. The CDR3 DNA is TGTGCCAGCAGGCGACTAGCGGGTTACAATGAGCAGTTCTTC.

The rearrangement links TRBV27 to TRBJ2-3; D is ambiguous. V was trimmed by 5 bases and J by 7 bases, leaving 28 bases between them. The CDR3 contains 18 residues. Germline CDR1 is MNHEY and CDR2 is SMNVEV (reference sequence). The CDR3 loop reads CASSLSAGGYSSQNTQYF. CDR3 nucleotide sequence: TGTGCCAGCAGTCTCTCTGCAGGCGGCTACTCCTCACAAAATACGCAGTATTTT.

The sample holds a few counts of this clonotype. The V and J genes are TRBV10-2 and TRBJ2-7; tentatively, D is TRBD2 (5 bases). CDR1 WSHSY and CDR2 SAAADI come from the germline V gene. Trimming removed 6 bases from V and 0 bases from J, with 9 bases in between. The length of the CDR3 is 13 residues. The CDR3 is CASRTLVSYEQYF. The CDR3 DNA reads TGCGCCAGCAGGACACTAGTCTCCTACGAGCAGTACTTC.

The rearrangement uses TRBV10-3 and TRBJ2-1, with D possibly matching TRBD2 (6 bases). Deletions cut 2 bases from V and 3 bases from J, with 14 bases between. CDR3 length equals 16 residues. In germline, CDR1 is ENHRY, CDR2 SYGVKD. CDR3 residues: CAISENSGLIYNEQFF. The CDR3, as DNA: TGTGCCATCAGTGAGAACTCGGGACTCATCTACAATGAGCAGTTCTTC.

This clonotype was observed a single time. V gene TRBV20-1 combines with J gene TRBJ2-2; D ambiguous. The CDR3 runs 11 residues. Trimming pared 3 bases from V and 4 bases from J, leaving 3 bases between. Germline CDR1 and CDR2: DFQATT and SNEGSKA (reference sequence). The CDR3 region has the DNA TGCAGTGCTAGTCGCACCGGGGAGCTGTTTTTT. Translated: CSASRTGELFF.

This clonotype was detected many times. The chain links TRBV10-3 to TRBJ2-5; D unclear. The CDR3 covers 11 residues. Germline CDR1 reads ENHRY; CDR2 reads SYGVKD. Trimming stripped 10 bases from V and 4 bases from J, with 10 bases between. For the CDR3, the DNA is TGTGCCACCGTGTTGGGAGAGACCCAGTACTTC. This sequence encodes CATVLGETQYF.

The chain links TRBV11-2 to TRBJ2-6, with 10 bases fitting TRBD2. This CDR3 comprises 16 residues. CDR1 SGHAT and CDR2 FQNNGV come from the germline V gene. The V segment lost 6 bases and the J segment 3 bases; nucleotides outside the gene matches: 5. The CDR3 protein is CASRQLAGSGANVLTF. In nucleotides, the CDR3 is TGTGCCAGCAGGCAACTAGCGGGGAGTGGGGCCAACGTCCTGACTTTC.

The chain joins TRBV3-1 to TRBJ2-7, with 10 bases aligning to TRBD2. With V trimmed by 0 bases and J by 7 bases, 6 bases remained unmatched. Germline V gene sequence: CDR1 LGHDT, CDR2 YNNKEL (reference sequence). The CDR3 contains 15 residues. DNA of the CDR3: TGTGCCAGCAGCCAAGATCTAGCGGGAGTAAGTGAGCAGTACTTC. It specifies CASSQDLAGVSEQYF.

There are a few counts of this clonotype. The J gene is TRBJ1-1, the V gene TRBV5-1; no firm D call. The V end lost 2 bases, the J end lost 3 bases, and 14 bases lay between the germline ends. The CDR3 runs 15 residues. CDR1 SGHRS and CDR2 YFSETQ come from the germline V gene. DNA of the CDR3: TGCGCCAGCAGCTTTGGAGGGATCGGTGACACTGAAGCTTTCTTT. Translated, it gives CASSFGGIGDTEAFF. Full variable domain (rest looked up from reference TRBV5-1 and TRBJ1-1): KAGVTQTPRYLIKTRGQQVTLSCSPISGHRSVSWYQQTPGQGLQFLFEYFSETQRNKGNFPGRFSGRQFSNSRSEMNVSTLELGDSALYLCASSFGGIGDTEAFFGQGTRLTVV.

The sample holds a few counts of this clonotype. The CDR3 sequence is CSARRELGEQFF. In nucleotides, the CDR3 is TGCAGTGCTAGACGGGAGCTTGGTGAGCAGTTCTTC. J is TRBJ2-1 and V is TRBV20-1, with a tentative D call TRBD2 (6 bases). This CDR3 region has 12 residues. Trimming shortened V by 2 bases and J by 9 bases, and 11 bases separated the two germline ends. The germline CDR1 and CDR2 sequences are DFQATT and SNEGSKA (reference sequence).

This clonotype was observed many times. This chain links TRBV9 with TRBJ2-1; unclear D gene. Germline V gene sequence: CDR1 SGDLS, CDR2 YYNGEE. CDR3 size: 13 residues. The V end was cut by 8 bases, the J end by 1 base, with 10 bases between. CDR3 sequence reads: CASSTSSYNEQFF. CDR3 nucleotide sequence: TGTGCCAGTTCTACGTCGTCCTACAATGAGCAGTTCTTC.

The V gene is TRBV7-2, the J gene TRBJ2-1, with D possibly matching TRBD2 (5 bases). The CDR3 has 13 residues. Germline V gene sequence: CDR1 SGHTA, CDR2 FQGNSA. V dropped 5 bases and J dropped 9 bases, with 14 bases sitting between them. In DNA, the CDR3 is TGTGCCAGCAGCCCGCAACTAGAATCTGAGCAGTTCTTC. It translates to CASSPQLESEQFF. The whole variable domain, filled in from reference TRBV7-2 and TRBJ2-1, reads GAGVSQSPSNKVTEKGKDVELRCDPISGHTALYWYRQSLGQGLEFLIYFQGNSAPDKSGLPSDRFSAERTGGSVSTLTIQRTQQEDSAVYLCASSPQLESEQFFGPGTRLTVL.

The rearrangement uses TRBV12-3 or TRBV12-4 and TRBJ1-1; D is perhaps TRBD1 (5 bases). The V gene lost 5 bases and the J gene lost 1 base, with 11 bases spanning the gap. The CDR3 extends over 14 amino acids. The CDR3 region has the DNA TGTGCCAGCAGTCAGCGTACAGGGAACACTGAAGCTTTCTTT. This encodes CASSQRTGNTEAFF.

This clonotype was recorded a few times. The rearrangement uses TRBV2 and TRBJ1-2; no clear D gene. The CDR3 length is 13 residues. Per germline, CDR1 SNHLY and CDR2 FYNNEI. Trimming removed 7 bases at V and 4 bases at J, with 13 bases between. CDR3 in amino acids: CASTPDGVYGYTF. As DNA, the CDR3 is TGTGCCAGCACCCCTGACGGAGTCTATGGCTACACCTTC.

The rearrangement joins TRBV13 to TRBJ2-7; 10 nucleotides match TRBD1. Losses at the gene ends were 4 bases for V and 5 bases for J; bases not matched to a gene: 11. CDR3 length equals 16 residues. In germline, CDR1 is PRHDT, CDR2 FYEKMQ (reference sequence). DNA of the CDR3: TGTGCCAGCAGCTCTCGGACCGGGACAGGGGCAAACGAGCAGTACTTC. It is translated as CASSSRTGTGANEQYF.

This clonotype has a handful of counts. The CDR3, as DNA: TGTGCCAGCAGCTTAGATATGATCTCTGGAAACACCATATATTTT. Translating gives CASSLDMISGNTIYF. The chain combines TRBV7-6 with TRBJ1-3; D unclear. Germline CDR1 and CDR2: SGHVS and FNYEAQ. V dropped 1 base and J dropped 0 bases, with 7 bases sitting between them. The CDR3 runs 15 residues.

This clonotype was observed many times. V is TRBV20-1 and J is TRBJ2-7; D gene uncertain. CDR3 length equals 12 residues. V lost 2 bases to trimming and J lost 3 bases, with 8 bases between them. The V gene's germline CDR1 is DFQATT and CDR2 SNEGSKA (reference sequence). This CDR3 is CSARRSSYEQYF. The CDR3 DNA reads TGCAGTGCTAGAAGGTCAAGCTACGAGCAGTACTTC.

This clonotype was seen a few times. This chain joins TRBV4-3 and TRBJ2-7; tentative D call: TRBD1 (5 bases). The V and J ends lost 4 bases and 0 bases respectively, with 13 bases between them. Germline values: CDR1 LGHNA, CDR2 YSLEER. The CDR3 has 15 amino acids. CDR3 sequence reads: CASSLWGPLSYEQYF. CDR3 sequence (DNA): TGCGCCAGCAGCCTATGGGGCCCCCTCTCCTACGAGCAGTACTTC.